This is a list of T cell receptor beta chains from one sample in a study of human T cells and chemical hapten exposure. MiXCR, run by TCRdb on the RACE reads, gives a single entry per CDR3 protein. The sample holds approximately 77,000 distinct CDR3 sequences, around 15% seen once. The sequenced sample was whole blood, obtained in connection with sensitization to the hapten diphenylcyclopropenone (DPC). The receptor source for this set is a woman in her forties or fifties with alopecia areata. Some clones in this sample may be carry-over from other donors' samples. Each CDR3 is given with its conserved first and last residue. The order of the fields is V gene, J gene, D gene, clone size, CDR3 DNA, CDR3 protein. A D gene is named only where the DNA matches it firmly. Size values are once, few and many counts, or a class for expanded clones, and some rows have none.

>TRBV28|TRBJ1-1|-|-
TGTGCCAGCAGAGATACGAATGGGGCTTTCTTT
CASRDTNGAFF
>TRBV29-1|TRBJ2-7|-|few
TGCAGCGTTGGTAGTCAGATAGGCGGCGAGCAGTACTTC
CSVGSQIGGEQYF
>TRBV7-9|TRBJ1-1|-|-
TGTGCCAGCAGCTTAGCGCAGGTGAACACTGAAGCTTTCTTT
CASSLAQVNTEAFF
>TRBV6-6|TRBJ1-5|TRBD1|few
TGTGCCAGCACCCAACAGGGGAATCAGCCCCAGCATTTT
CASTQQGNQPQHF
>TRBV3-1|TRBJ1-3|-|-
TGTGCCAGCAGCCCTCCGACGGGGAGCTCTGGAAACACCATATATTTT
CASSPPTGSSGNTIYF
>TRBV25-1|TRBJ2-2|TRBD1|-
TGTGCCAGCAGGGGGACAGGGAACACCGGGGAGCTGTTTTTT
CASRGTGNTGELFF
>TRBV16|TRBJ2-7|-|many
TGTGCCAGCAGTAAGGACGAGCAGTACTTC
CASSKDEQYF
>TRBV7-2|TRBJ2-5|TRBD1|-
TGTGCCAGCAGCTTAGCGGGACAGGGCGAGATCCAGTACTTC
CASSLAGQGEIQYF
>TRBV11-2|TRBJ2-1|-|many
TGTGCCAGCACCCGAGGGGGCGGGAGTTACAGTGAGCAGTTCTTC
CASTRGGGSYSEQFF
>TRBV27|TRBJ2-7|TRBD2|-
TGTGCCAGCAGTTTATACGGGGGGGCAGGGAGTCCCGAGCAGTACTTC
CASSLYGGAGSPEQYF
>TRBV20-1|TRBJ2-7|-|many
TGCAGTGCTAGAGTCCCGGACTCCACTACGGGGCAGTACTTC
CSARVPDSTTGQYF
>TRBV29-1|TRBJ2-7|TRBD1|-
TGCAGCGTGGGCCCAGGGACAGGGCCCGAGCAGTACTTC
CSVGPGTGPEQYF
>TRBV10-3|TRBJ1-2|-|-
TGTGCCATCAGTGAGCCGGGCAGCTCCCAATATAATGGCTACACCTTC
CAISEPGSSQYNGYTF
>TRBV6-5|TRBJ1-4|-|many
TGTGCCAGCAGTTACGAGTTGGGTGAAAAACTGTTTTTT
CASSYELGEKLFF
>TRBV7-2|TRBJ2-7|-|many
TGTGCCAGCAGCCCGGACGGATACTCCTACGAGCAGTACTTC
CASSPDGYSYEQYF
>TRBV2|TRBJ1-6|TRBD1|-
TGTGCCAGCAGCCGGAGGGACAGTAATTCACCCCTCCACTTT
CASSRRDSNSPLHF
>TRBV2|TRBJ2-7|-|-
TGTGCCAGCACTCCCAGGGAAGGGGGGACCCACTACGAGCAGTACTTC
CASTPREGGTHYEQYF
>TRBV7-6|TRBJ2-1|TRBD2|few
TGTGCCAGCAGCGCACGACTAGCGGGAGGCAATGAGCAGTTCTTC
CASSARLAGGNEQFF
>TRBV2|TRBJ1-6|-|few
TGTGCCAGCAGAAGAAGGACGGGGAATAATTCACCCCTCCACTTT
CASRRRTGNNSPLHF
>TRBV20-1|TRBJ2-7|-|-
TGCAGTGCTAGAGATCGACTAGGGGTGAGCGAGCAGTACTTC
CSARDRLGVSEQYF
>TRBV7-9|TRBJ2-5|-|-
TGTGCCAGCAGCCTTGTGACTTCCGGTGTGCAGACCCAGTACTTC
CASSLVTSGVQTQYF
>TRBV20-1|TRBJ2-7|TRBD1|many
TGCAGTGCTAGAGTCCGGGACAGCGACTACGAGCAGTACTTC
CSARVRDSDYEQYF
>TRBV21-1|TRBJ1-1|-|many
TGTGCCAGCAGCAAAGCCCCAGGGGGCTTAGGAAACACTGAAGCTTTCTTT
CASSKAPGGLGNTEAFF
>TRBV20-1|TRBJ2-3|TRBD2|-
TGCAGTGCTAGACCCCCTCTAGCGGGAGTTACAGAAACGCAGTATTTT
CSARPPLAGVTETQYF
>TRBV2|TRBJ2-7|-|-
TGTGCCAGCTGTATAGTGGGTGAGCAGTACTTC
CASCIVGEQYF
>TRBV6-1|TRBJ2-3|TRBD1|few
TGTGCCAGCAGTCCACAGGGGGTCATCACAGATACGCAGTATTTT
CASSPQGVITDTQYF
>TRBV12-3/TRBV12-4|TRBJ2-5|-|-
TGTGCCAGCAGTCCGGGACCCCCACGCGGGACCCAGTACTTC
CASSPGPPRGTQYF
>TRBV12-3/TRBV12-4|TRBJ1-1|-|-
TGTGCCAGCACCAGACAGGAGGGCACTGAAGCTTTCTTT
CASTRQEGTEAFF
>TRBV5-1|TRBJ2-7|TRBD2|-
TGCGCCAGCAGCTTAGGGACTAGCGGCTACGAGCAGTACTTC
CASSLGTSGYEQYF
>TRBV5-8|TRBJ2-5|TRBD2|few
TGTGCCAGCAGCCCGGAACGATCGGGGGGAGGAGAGACCCAGTACTTC
CASSPERSGGGETQYF
>TRBV7-9|TRBJ1-4|-|many
TGTGCCAGCAGCCGAGGACAAGGAGAAAAACTGTTTTTT
CASSRGQGEKLFF
>TRBV29-1|TRBJ2-3|TRBD1|many
TGCAGCGTTGTACAGGGGGCCGCAGATACGCAGTATTTT
CSVVQGAADTQYF
>TRBV5-4|TRBJ2-6|TRBD2|-
TGTGCCAGCAGCCCTGGACTAGCGGGCTCCTCTGGGGCCAACGTCCTGACTTTC
CASSPGLAGSSGANVLTF
>TRBV12-5|TRBJ1-5|-|-
TGTGCTAGTGGTCACAGGGTACAGGATCAGCCCCAGCATTTT
CASGHRVQDQPQHF
>TRBV6-2/TRBV6-3|TRBJ2-2|-|many
TGTGCCAGCAGAACAAGACGACAGTACCACACCGGGGAGCTGTTTTTT
CASRTRRQYHTGELFF
>TRBV4-3|TRBJ2-3|-|-
TGCGCCAGCAGCCAAGATTTAGGACTAACAAAGGATACGCAGTATTTT
CASSQDLGLTKDTQYF
>TRBV6-5|TRBJ2-1|TRBD2|-
TGTGCCAGCCGAGCGGGAGACCGCTACAATGAGCAGTTCTTC
CASRAGDRYNEQFF
>TRBV27|TRBJ1-5|TRBD1|-
TGTGCCAGCAGTTCCGGGGGACAGCTGCAGCCCCAGCATTTT
CASSSGGQLQPQHF
>TRBV3-1|TRBJ2-2|TRBD1|few
TGTGCCAGCAGTCGAACAGGGGAACGCGGGGAGCTGTTTTTT
CASSRTGERGELFF
>TRBV18|TRBJ2-3|TRBD1|-
TGTGCCAGCACGGACAGGGGCACAGATACGCAGTATTTT
CASTDRGTDTQYF
>TRBV2|TRBJ2-1|-|-
TGTGCCACCTCCCCAGGCAGGAACAATGAGCAGTTCTTC
CATSPGRNNEQFF
>TRBV20-1|TRBJ1-2|-|few
TGCAGTGCCTGGGGGCCCATCGGCTATGGCTACACCTTC
CSAWGPIGYGYTF
>TRBV9|TRBJ2-4|-|-
TGTGCCAGCTCTCCAGGGGACAAAAACATTCAGTACTTC
CASSPGDKNIQYF
>TRBV2|TRBJ2-2|-|few
TGTGCCAGCAGAGGCGACAGCTACACCGGGGAGCTGTTTTTT
CASRGDSYTGELFF
>TRBV9|TRBJ1-1|-|few
TGTGCCAGCAGCGTAGGGGTCCGGACTGAAGCTTTCTTT
CASSVGVRTEAFF
>TRBV7-2|TRBJ2-3|-|few
TGTGCCAGCAGCAAGCAGGCTTTCGCAGATACGCAGTATTTT
CASSKQAFADTQYF